This T cell receptor (beta chain) appears in the sequencing data of a study of T-cell memory formation after mild COVID-19. Overall study: Clusters were largely donor specific.

TCR alpha and TCR beta cDNA libraries with sample barcodes and UMIs came from 5'RACE using constant-segment primers. MiXCR, applied by TCRdb to the 5' RACE reads, yields one record per CDR3 protein. Here the sample spans 250,000 to 300,000 distinct CDR3 sequences, approximately 8% being singletons. The CDR3 extends over 16 amino acids. V gave up 0 bases and J gave up 4 bases; unmatched junction bases: 6. Germline V CDR1 and CDR2: SGHRS, YFSETQ. Ten or more counts support this clonotype. Its specificity is unknown. Whole-study results and caveats: The main location of contracting CD4+ clones was CM and EM, and that of contracting CD8+ clones was EMRA. A balance of CD4 and CD8 characterized clones contracting day 15 to 85, whereas later expanders leaned CD4+.

The TCR originated in a man aged 18 to 30 who had mild COVID-19 (a few samples of this study predate the infection). Cell type and time point are not known. The chain has TRBV5-1 and TRBJ2-3; 9 nucleotides line up with TRBD1. Sequencing used PBMCs or a T cell subset sorted from them (not recorded which). The CDR3 loop reads CASSLVRTGVPDTQYF. CDR3 bases: TGCGCCAGCAGCTTGGTCCGGACAGGGGTGCCAGATACGCAGTATTTT.